These 9 T cell receptor beta chains originate from one sample sequenced in a study of OX40 agonist ivuxolimab in advanced cancers. Some clones are missing from TCRdb's copy, which holds only in-frame ones; the method was immunoSEQ multiplex PCR. The table records 150,000 to 170,000 clones, 94% of them present only once. Sequenced material: CD4+ or CD8+ T cells sorted from blood, taken in a trial of the OX40 agonist ivuxolimab. The receptor source for this set is an adult with an advanced solid tumor such as melanoma, head and neck, liver or kidney cancer.

The rearrangement links TRBV5-1 to TRBJ1-1, with D possibly matching TRBD1 (5 bases). The V gene lost 4 bases and the J gene lost 0 bases, with 19 bases spanning the gap. The CDR3 has 17 amino acids. Germline CDR1 and CDR2: SGHRS and YFSETQ. This CDR3 reads CASSPNVRGGVNTEAFF. The DNA for the CDR3 is TGCGCCAGCAGCCCGAACGTTCGGGGGGGAGTGAACACTGAAGCTTTCTTT.

The chain has TRBV9 and TRBJ2-1; D is unclear. Trimming took off 2 bases at V and 4 bases at J, with 13 bases between the two ends. The germline gives CDR1 SGDLS, CDR2 YYNGEE. The CDR3 runs 15 residues. CDR3 DNA: TGTGCCAGCAGCGTCGCTTCTGGTCATTACAATGAGCAGTTCTTC. Its protein product is CASSVASGHYNEQFF.

The chain carries TRBV2 and TRBJ2-2, with D perhaps matching TRBD1 (6 bases). The V end was cut by 4 bases, the J end by 1 base, with 10 bases between. This CDR3 region has 15 residues. Per germline, CDR1 SNHLY and CDR2 FYNNEI. The CDR3 DNA is TGTGCCAGCAGTGTCCTGACAGGGAACACCGGGGAGCTGTTTTTT. It specifies CASSVLTGNTGELFF.

The chain has TRBV29-1 and TRBJ2-1; D is possibly TRBD2 (6 bases). CDR3 length equals 15 residues. V shed 1 base and J shed 4 bases, with 14 bases lying between them. Germline V gene lookup returns CDR1 SQVTM and CDR2 ANQGSEA. The CDR3 region is CSVEATGGKYNEQFF. DNA for the CDR3: TGCAGCGTTGAAGCCACAGGAGGGAAATACAATGAGCAGTTCTTC.

This chain uses TRBV28 with TRBJ2-7, with 7 bases lining up with TRBD1. Trimming took 6 bases from V and 2 from J; bases not matched to a gene: 4. The length of the CDR3 is 13 residues. CDR1 and CDR2 from the germline V gene are MDHEN and SYDVKM. The CDR3 region is CASRGQLPYEQYF. In DNA, the CDR3 is TGTGCCAGCAGGGGACAGCTTCCCTACGAGCAGTACTTC. Full variable domain (remainder filled in from reference TRBV28 and TRBJ2-7): DVKVTQSSRYLVKRTGEKVFLECVQDMDHENMFWYRQDPGLGLRLIYFSYDVKMKEKGDIPEGYSVSREKKERFSLILESASTNQTSMYLCASRGQLPYEQYFGPGTRLTVT.

V and J are TRBV7-2 and TRBJ1-2; D is unclear. The ends were cut back, 1 base at V and 2 bases at J, with 11 bases in the middle. Germline V lookup: CDR1 SGHTA, CDR2 FQGNSA. This CDR3 is built from 15 residues. DNA of the CDR3: TGTGCCAGCAGCTTAGGGCCCGGGCTGAACTATGGCTACACCTTC. Protein: CASSLGPGLNYGYTF.

The chain uses TRBV18 and TRBJ1-1, with 8 positions matching TRBD1. V gave up 4 bases and J gave up 4 bases; unmatched junction bases: 5. Looked up from germline, CDR1 is KGHSH and CDR2 is LQKENI. The length of the CDR3 is 14 residues. The CDR3 spells CASSLQGGVTEAFF. CDR3 bases: TGTGCCAGCTCACTACAGGGGGGGGTCACTGAAGCTTTCTTT.

This chain links TRBV28 with TRBJ2-1; D unresolved. Germline V CDR1 and CDR2: MDHEN, SYDVKM. V gave up 2 bases and J gave up 7 bases, with 15 bases separating them. The CDR3 extends over 15 amino acids. The CDR3 nucleotides are TGTGCCAGCAGTTTAGGTTTTGAAGCCTGGAATGAGCAGTTCTTC. Its translation is CASSLGFEAWNEQFF.

The V gene is TRBV27, the J gene TRBJ2-2; tentative D call: TRBD1 (5 bases). V lost 6 bases, J lost 0 bases, and 8 bases lay in between. Germline V gene sequence: CDR1 MNHEY, CDR2 SMNVEV (reference sequence). The CDR3 contains 14 residues. The DNA of the CDR3 is TGTGCCAGCAGGACAGAACCGAACACCGGGGAGCTGTTTTTT. Its protein product is CASRTEPNTGELFF.